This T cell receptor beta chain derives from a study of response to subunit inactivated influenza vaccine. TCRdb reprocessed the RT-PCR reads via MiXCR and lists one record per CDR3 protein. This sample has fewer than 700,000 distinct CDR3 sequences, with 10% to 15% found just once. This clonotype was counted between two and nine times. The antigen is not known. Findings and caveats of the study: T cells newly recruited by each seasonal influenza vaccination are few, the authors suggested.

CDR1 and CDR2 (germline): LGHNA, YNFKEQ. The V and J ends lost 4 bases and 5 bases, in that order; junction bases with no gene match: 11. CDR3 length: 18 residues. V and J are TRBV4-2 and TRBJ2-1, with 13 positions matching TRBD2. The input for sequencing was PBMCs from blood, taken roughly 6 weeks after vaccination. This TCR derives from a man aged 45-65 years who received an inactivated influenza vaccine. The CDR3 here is CASSPTHWTSGGNNEQFF. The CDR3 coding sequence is TGTGCCAGCAGCCCAACTCACTGGACTAGCGGGGGAAACAATGAGCAGTTCTTC.